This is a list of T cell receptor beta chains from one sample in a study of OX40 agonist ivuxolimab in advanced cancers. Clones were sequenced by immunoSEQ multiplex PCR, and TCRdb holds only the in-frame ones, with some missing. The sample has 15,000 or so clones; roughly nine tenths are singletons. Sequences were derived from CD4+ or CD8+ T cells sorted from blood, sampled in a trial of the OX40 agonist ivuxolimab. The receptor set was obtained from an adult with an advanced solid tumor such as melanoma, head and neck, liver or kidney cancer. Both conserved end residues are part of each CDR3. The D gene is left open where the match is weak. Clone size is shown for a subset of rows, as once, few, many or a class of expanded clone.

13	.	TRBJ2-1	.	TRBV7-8	TGTGCCAGCAGCTTAGGGACTCGAAATGAGCAGTTCTTC	CASSLGTRNEQFF
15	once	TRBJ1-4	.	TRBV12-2	TGTGCAAGTCGCTTAGGGAAGGGGGCAACCGAAAAACTGTTTTTT	CASRLGKGATEKLFF
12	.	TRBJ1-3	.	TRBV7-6	TGTGCCAGCAGCTTAGGACTAGACACCATATATTTT	CASSLGLDTIYF
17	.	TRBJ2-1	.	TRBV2	TGTGCCAGCAGTGAGGGTGGGCTAGCGCCCTCCTACAATGAGCAGTTCTTC	CASSEGGLAPSYNEQFF
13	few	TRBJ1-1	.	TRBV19	TGTGCCAGTAGTCAGGGGATGAACACTGAAGCTTTCTTT	CASSQGMNTEAFF
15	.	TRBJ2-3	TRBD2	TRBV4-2	TGTGCCAGCAGCCAAAGCGGGGGTCGCACAGATACGCAGTATTTT	CASSQSGGRTDTQYF
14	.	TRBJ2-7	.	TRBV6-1	TGTGCCAGCAGATTTTGGGGGGAAGACTACGAGCAGTACTTC	CASRFWGEDYEQYF
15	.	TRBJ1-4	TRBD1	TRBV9	TGTGCCAGCAGTTATGGACAGGTGAACACTGAAAAACTGTTTTTT	CASSYGQVNTEKLFF
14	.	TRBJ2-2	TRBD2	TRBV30	TGTGCCTGGTGGACTAGCGGGAACACCGGGGAGCTGTTTTTT	CAWWTSGNTGELFF
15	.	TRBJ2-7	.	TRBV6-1	TGTGCCAGCAGTGAAGCGGTGGCAGCTTCCTACGAGCAGTACTTC	CASSEAVAASYEQYF
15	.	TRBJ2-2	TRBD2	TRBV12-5	TGTGCTAGTGGCCCGCCCGGGGGAGGGGCCGGGGAGCTGTTTTTT	CASGPPGGGAGELFF
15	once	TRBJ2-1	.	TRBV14	TGTGCCAGCAGCCCCTATGTGAGCTCCTACAATGAGCAGTTCTTC	CASSPYVSSYNEQFF
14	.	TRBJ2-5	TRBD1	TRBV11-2	TGTGCCAGCAGCCGAGGACAGGTTCAAGAGACCCAGTACTTC	CASSRGQVQETQYF
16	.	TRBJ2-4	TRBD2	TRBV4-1	TGCGCCAGCAGCCAGGGTAGCGGGGGAGCCAAAAACATTCAGTACTTC	CASSQGSGGAKNIQYF
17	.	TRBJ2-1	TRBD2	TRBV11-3	TGTGCCAGCAGCTTAGATAGCCTAAGCGGGAGATACAATGAGCAGTTCTTC	CASSLDSLSGRYNEQFF
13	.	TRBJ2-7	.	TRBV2	TGTGCCAGCAGTGAAGATGGCGGGTTTGGGCAGTACTTC	CASSEDGGFGQYF
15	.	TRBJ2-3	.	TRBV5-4	TGTGCCAGCAGCTCCGCCGGTAGCGGCACAGATACGCAGTATTTT	CASSSAGSGTDTQYF
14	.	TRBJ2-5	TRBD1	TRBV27	TGTGCCAGCAGTCCCCGGACAGGCCAAGAGACCCAGTACTTC	CASSPRTGQETQYF
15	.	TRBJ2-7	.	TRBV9	TGTGCCAGCAGCTTCACCCCATTTGTGGGGGACGAGCAGTACTTC	CASSFTPFVGDEQYF
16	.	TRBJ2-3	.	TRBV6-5	TGTGCCAGCAGTTACTCGGGGGGGCTATTGACAGATACGCAGTATTTT	CASSYSGGLLTDTQYF
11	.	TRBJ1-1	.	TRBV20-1	TGCAGTGCTAGGGACCTTTCTGAAGCTTCCTTT	CSARDLSEASF
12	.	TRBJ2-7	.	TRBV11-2	TGTGCCAGCAGATCTGACACCTACGAGCAGTACTTC	CASRSDTYEQYF
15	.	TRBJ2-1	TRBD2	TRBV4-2	TGTGCCAGCAGCCTTACTAGCGGGGAAACCAATGAGCAGTTCTTC	CASSLTSGETNEQFF
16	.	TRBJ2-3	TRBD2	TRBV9	TGTGCCAGCAGCGTAGAAGCGGGAATGAGCACAGATACGCAGTATTTT	CASSVEAGMSTDTQYF
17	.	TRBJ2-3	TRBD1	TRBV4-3	TGCGCCAGCAGCCAAGCGACCGGGACAGAAGCCACAGATACGCAGTATTTT	CASSQATGTEATDTQYF
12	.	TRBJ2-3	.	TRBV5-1	TGCGCCTCAGGGTCAAGCACAGATACGCAGTATTTT	CASGSSTDTQYF
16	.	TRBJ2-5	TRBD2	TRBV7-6	TGTGCCAGCAGCAACGGGACTAGCGGAGCTAAAGAGACCCAGTACTTC	CASSNGTSGAKETQYF
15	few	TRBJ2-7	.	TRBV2	TGTGCCAGCAGCTTACGGGGGGCCAGGGCCTACGAGCAGTACTTC	CASSLRGARAYEQYF
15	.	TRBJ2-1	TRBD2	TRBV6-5	TGTGCCAGCAGTTCTTTCCGCGGGAGTTCGAATGAGCAGTTCTTC	CASSSFRGSSNEQFF
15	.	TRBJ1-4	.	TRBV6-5	TGTGCCAGCAGTCACCAGGGGCCACGGTGGGAAAAACTGTTTTTT	CASSHQGPRWEKLFF
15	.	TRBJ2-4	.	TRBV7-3	TGTGCCAGCAGCTTAAATAGACTAGCCAAAAACATTCAGTACTTC	CASSLNRLAKNIQYF
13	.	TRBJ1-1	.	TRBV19	TGTGCCAGTAGTTGGAACTCGAACACTGAAGCTTTCTTT	CASSWNSNTEAFF
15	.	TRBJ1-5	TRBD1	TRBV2	TGTGCCAGCAGTTCGGACAGGACGACCTTAATGCCCCAGCATTTT	CASSSDRTTLMPQHF
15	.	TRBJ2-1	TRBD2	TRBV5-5	TGTGCCAGCAGCGTGGGACTAGCGGCCTACAATGAGCAGTTCTTC	CASSVGLAAYNEQFF
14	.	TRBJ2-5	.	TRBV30	TGTGCCTGGGCAGACACTGGATCCGCCGAGACCCAGTACTTC	CAWADTGSAETQYF
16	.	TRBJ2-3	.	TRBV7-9	TGTGCCAGCAGCCCGATCGGGACACCTATCACAGATACGCAGTATTTT	CASSPIGTPITDTQYF
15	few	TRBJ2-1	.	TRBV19	TGTGCCAGTAGTATAACCTCAGTGATGTACAATGAGCAGTTCTTC	CASSITSVMYNEQFF
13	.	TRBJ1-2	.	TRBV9	TGTGCCAGCAGCGAGGGGGGTAACTATGGCTACACCTTC	CASSEGGNYGYTF
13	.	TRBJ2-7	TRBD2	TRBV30	TGTGCCTGGAGTTCCGGGACTAGCTACGAGCAGTACTTC	CAWSSGTSYEQYF
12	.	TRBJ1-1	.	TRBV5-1	TGCGCCAGCAGCTTGACAGGAACTGAAGCTTTCTTT	CASSLTGTEAFF
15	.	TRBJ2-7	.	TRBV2	TGTGCCAGCAGTGACCAAGAGGGGCCTATCTACGAGCAGTACTTC	CASSDQEGPIYEQYF
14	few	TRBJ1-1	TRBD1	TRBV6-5	TGTGCCAGCAGTAGGACAGGGGAGGGCACTGAAGCTTTCTTT	CASSRTGEGTEAFF
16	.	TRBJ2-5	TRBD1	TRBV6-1	TGTGCCAGCAGTGACCCGGACAGGGTGTACCAAGAGACCCAGTACTTC	CASSDPDRVYQETQYF
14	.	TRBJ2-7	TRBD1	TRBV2	TGTGCCAGCAGCCCGGACAGGGGGCTTGACGAGCAGTACTTC	CASSPDRGLDEQYF
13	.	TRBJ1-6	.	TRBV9	TGTGCCAGCAGCCCCAGCGGAGGTTCAGACCTCCACTTT	CASSPSGGSDLHF
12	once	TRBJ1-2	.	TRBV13	TGTGCCAGCAGCTCCATTAACTATGGCTACACCTTC	CASSSINYGYTF
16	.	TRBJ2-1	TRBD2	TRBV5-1	TGCGCCAGCAGTCCCACTAGCGGGGGTACTTACAATGAGCAGTTCTTC	CASSPTSGGTYNEQFF
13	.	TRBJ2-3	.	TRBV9	TGTGCCAGCAGCCCTATCAACACAGATACGCAGTATTTT	CASSPINTDTQYF
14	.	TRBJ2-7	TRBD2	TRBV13	TGTGCCAGCAGCAAACTAGCGAGCTCCTACGAGCAGTACTTC	CASSKLASSYEQYF
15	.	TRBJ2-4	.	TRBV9	TGTGCCAGCAGCCCGGTGGGGGACCTCAAAAACATTCAGTACTTC	CASSPVGDLKNIQYF
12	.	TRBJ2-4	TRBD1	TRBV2	TGTGCCAGCAGTGGACAGGACAGGCTAAGGGACTTC	CASSGQDRLRDF
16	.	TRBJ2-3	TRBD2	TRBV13	TGTGCCAGCAGCTTAGGTCTAGCGGGAAGCACAGATACGCAGTATTTT	CASSLGLAGSTDTQYF
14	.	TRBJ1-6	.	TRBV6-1	TGTGCCAGCAGATCGGGGGAGGTCGGTTCACCCCTCCACTTT	CASRSGEVGSPLHF